Shown below are 23 T cell receptor beta chains from a single sample sequenced in a study of graft-versus-host responses after intestinal transplantation (dated by TCRdb to the early 2020s). Libraries were built with the immunoSEQ multiplex PCR assay. TCRdb took over this immuneACCESS table, retaining in-frame rearrangements with V and J assigned. Such tables are incomplete; in checked studies, under half of the missing clones stem from an unresolved V gene, and the remainder is unexplained. The table for this sample lists over 100,000 clones; around 96% of them were counted only once. Jointly, the top ten make up about 3.3% of the sample. These receptors' antigens are unknown. In light of the paper, this sample's time point label describes: cells obtained before transplantation from donor or recipient. This specimen was unstimulated CD8+ T cells sorted from spleen or lymph node cells, taken before intestinal transplant. The source of these receptors is a human donor who received an intestinal transplant.

The rearrangement links TRBV2 to TRBJ1-1; D is ambiguous. The CDR3 covers 12 residues. With 11 bases removed from V and 1 base from J, the gap between germline ends came to 11 bases. Germline lookup yields CDR1 SNHLY and CDR2 FYNNEI. The CDR3 loop reads CAHERENTEAFF. The CDR3 DNA is TGTGCCCACGAACGGGAGAACACTGAAGCTTTCTTT.

The chain joins TRBV7-8 to TRBJ2-2; D gene uncertain. From germline, CDR1 is SGHVS and CDR2 FQNEAQ. Trimming stripped 0 bases from V and 1 base from J, with 6 bases between. The CDR3 has 15 residues. The CDR3 sequence: CASSLALVNTGELFF. CDR3 nucleotide sequence: TGTGCCAGCAGCTTAGCGCTAGTGAACACCGGGGAGCTGTTTTTT.

The rearrangement links TRBV7-3 to TRBJ1-5; TRBD1 is a possible D gene (5 bases). The CDR3 spans 14 residues. Germline CDR1 is SGHTA and CDR2 is FQGTGA. V was clipped by 5 bases and J by 6 bases, with 14 bases between them. This CDR3 reads CASSPSGGSQPQHF. DNA for the CDR3: TGTGCCAGCAGCCCCAGCGGGGGGAGTCAGCCCCAGCATTTT.

This chain uses TRBV15 with TRBJ2-1; D not resolved. The ends were cut back, 8 bases at V and 4 bases at J, with 9 bases in the middle. CDR3 length equals 12 residues. In germline, CDR1 is LNHNV, CDR2 YYDKDF (reference sequence). The CDR3 nucleotides are TGTGCCACCTCGGCTAGATACAATGAGCAGTTCTTC. This translates into CATSARYNEQFF.

This clone was counted between two and nine times. The chain employs TRBV9 and TRBJ2-2, with a tentative D call TRBD2 (6 bases). The CDR3 is 17 residues long. Trimming left V 2 bases short and J 13 bases short, with 27 bases between. Per germline, CDR1 SGDLS and CDR2 YYNGEE. The CDR3 DNA sequence: TGTGCCAGCAGCGTCAGCTCCGGCGGGGAGTATGTGGATTGGCTGTTTTTT. Translated, it gives CASSVSSGGEYVDWLFF. Using reference TRBV9 and TRBJ2-2 for the parts outside the CDR3, the full variable domain is DSGVTQTPKHLITATGQRVTLRCSPRSGDLSVYWYQQSLDQGLQFLIQYYNGEERAKGNILERFSAQQFPDLHSELNLSSLELGDSALYFCASSVSSGGEYVDWLFFGEGSRLTVL.

The J gene is TRBJ2-2, the V gene TRBV7-9; 13 bases fit TRBD2. With V trimmed by 5 bases and J by 6 bases, 3 bases remained unmatched. Germline-derived CDR1 and CDR2 are SEHNR and FQNEAQ (reference sequence). The CDR3 spans 15 residues. The CDR3 sequence is CASSPGTSGAGELFF. The CDR3 DNA is TGTGCCAGCAGCCCCGGGACTAGCGGGGCCGGGGAGCTGTTTTTT.

The CDR3 here is CASSLDGYGYTF. The CDR3 DNA is TGTGCCAGCTCACTCGACGGCTATGGCTACACCTTC. This rearrangement joins TRBV18 to TRBJ1-2; no clear D. Germline CDR1 and CDR2: KGHSH and LQKENI. V gave up 4 bases and J gave up 4 bases, with 7 bases separating them. This CDR3 comprises 12 residues. Filled out from reference TRBV18 and TRBJ1-2, the complete variable domain reads NAGVMQNPRHLVRRRGQEARLRCSPMKGHSHVYWYRQLPEEGLKFMVYLQKENIIDESGMPKERFSAEFPKEGPSILRIQQVVRGDSAAYFCASSLDGYGYTFGSGTRLTVV.

This chain connects TRBV6-5 to TRBJ2-6; D unresolved. V shed 4 bases and J shed 3 bases, with 7 bases lying between them. There are 14 residues in the CDR3. CDR1 is MNHEY and CDR2 is SVGAGI in the germline V gene. In DNA form, the CDR3 reads TGTGCCAGCAGTTCGCCAGGTGGGGCCAACGTCCTGACTTTC. Protein sequence: CASSSPGGANVLTF.

The chain joins TRBV6-5 to TRBJ1-5; D is unresolved. The length of the CDR3 is 15 residues. Trimming pared 0 bases from V and 3 bases from J, leaving 9 bases between. Germline lookup yields CDR1 MNHEY and CDR2 SVGAGI. The CDR3 nucleotides read TGTGCCAGCAGTTACTCGTCGACAACCAATCAGCCCCAGCATTTT. This codes for CASSYSSTTNQPQHF.

The chain is built from TRBV19 and TRBJ1-3; 7 bases agree with TRBD1. Per germline, CDR1 LNHDA and CDR2 SQIVND (reference sequence). CDR3 length: 17 residues. The J segment lost 0 bases and the V segment lost 5 bases, leaving 10 bases of the junction unmatched. CDR3 nucleotide sequence: TGTGCCAGTAGTTCCTGGACAGGCCTGAGCTCTGGAAACACCATATATTTT. This codes for CASSSWTGLSSGNTIYF.

This chain joins TRBV2 and TRBJ1-4; 7 nucleotides agree with TRBD1. There are 14 residues in the CDR3. Germline CDR1 and CDR2: SNHLY and FYNNEI. V shed 2 bases, J shed 5 bases, and the junction held 2 bases outside the gene matches. CDR3 region: CASSEPGQNEKLFF. CDR3 coding DNA: TGTGCCAGCAGTGAACCGGGACAGAATGAAAAACTGTTTTTT.

The gene calls are TRBV18 and TRBJ1-2; possible D gene TRBD1, 5 bases. The germline V gene has CDR1 KGHSH and CDR2 LQKENI. V lost 6 bases, J lost 3 bases, and 17 bases lay in between. This CDR3 region has 15 residues. The CDR3 bases are TGTGCCAGCTCTCCCCCCAATAGGGGATACTATGGCTACACCTTC. This translates into CASSPPNRGYYGYTF.

This chain uses TRBV6-6 with TRBJ2-7, with D hard to call. Trimming shortened V by 0 bases and J by 2 bases, and 11 bases separated the two germline ends. CDR1 is MNHNY and CDR2 is SVGAGI in the germline V gene (reference sequence). The CDR3 totals 15 residues. DNA of the CDR3: TGTGCCAGCAGTTACTCGATACCTGGGCCCTACGAGCAGTACTTC. This gives the protein CASSYSIPGPYEQYF.

The chain joins TRBV6-5 to TRBJ1-5; no definite D call. This CDR3 is built from 14 residues. From germline, CDR1 is MNHEY and CDR2 SVGAGI. V lost 0 bases to trimming and J lost 7 bases, with 10 bases between them. The CDR3 sequence: CASSYSRRSQPQHF. The CDR3 region has the DNA TGTGCCAGCAGTTACTCGCGACGTTCGCAGCCCCAGCATTTT.

The J gene is TRBJ1-5, the V gene TRBV4-2, with 7 positions matching TRBD1. The V gene's germline CDR1 is LGHNA and CDR2 YNFKEQ. CDR3 length equals 15 residues. The J segment lost 7 bases and the V segment lost 1 base, leaving 7 bases of the junction unmatched. CDR3 sequence (DNA): TGTGCCAGCAGCCAAGGCCGACAGGGATGGCAGCCCCAGCATTTT. This encodes CASSQGRQGWQPQHF.

The chain couples TRBV28 to TRBJ2-1, with D possibly being TRBD1 or TRBD2 (5 bases each). V was trimmed by 2 bases and J by 6 bases, leaving 14 bases between them. CDR3 size: 15 residues. The germline gives CDR1 MDHEN, CDR2 SYDVKM. In DNA form, the CDR3 reads TGTGCCAGCAGTTTAAAAACTAGAAGGGGCAATGAGCAGTTCTTC. Its translation is CASSLKTRRGNEQFF.

The chain joins TRBV28 to TRBJ1-1; possibly TRBD1 for D (6 bases). There are 13 residues in the CDR3. The germline gives CDR1 MDHEN, CDR2 SYDVKM. The V end was cut by 7 bases, the J end by 7 bases, with 16 bases between. CDR3 DNA: TGTGCCAGCATCCCTCGGGGGCCGGATGAAGCTTTCTTT. Translating gives CASIPRGPDEAFF. The whole variable domain, remainder taken from reference TRBV28 and TRBJ1-1, is DVKVTQSSRYLVKRTGEKVFLECVQDMDHENMFWYRQDPGLGLRLIYFSYDVKMKEKGDIPEGYSVSREKKERFSLILESASTNQTSMYLCASIPRGPDEAFFGQGTRLTVV.

This chain uses TRBV5-1 with TRBJ1-2; 7 bases fit TRBD1. Germline values: CDR1 SGHRS, CDR2 YFSETQ. The trim removed 3 bases at V and 6 bases at J, leaving 8 bases unmatched. The CDR3 has 14 amino acids. CDR3 region: CASSSQGPLDGYTF. The CDR3 region has the DNA TGCGCCAGCAGCTCACAGGGGCCCCTGGATGGCTACACCTTC.

This chain uses TRBV19 with TRBJ2-7, with TRBD2 matching 8 bases. This CDR3 comprises 16 residues. Germline assignment: CDR1 LNHDA and CDR2 SQIVND (reference sequence). The V gene end was trimmed by 6 bases and the J gene end by 0 bases; junction bases not matched to a gene: 10. The CDR3 sequence is CASSPGLAKSSYEQYF. CDR3 nucleotides: TGTGCCAGTAGCCCCGGACTAGCAAAAAGCTCCTACGAGCAGTACTTC.

V gene TRBV6-1 combines with J gene TRBJ2-7; TRBD2 might be the D (6 bases). Germline CDR1 reads MNHNS; CDR2 reads SASEGT. The CDR3 contains 15 residues. V was pared by 6 bases and J by 3 bases, with 18 bases between. CDR3 in DNA: TGTGCCAGCAGCCCGAGCCCGGGAGTGGGCTACGAGCAGTACTTC. Amino acids: CASSPSPGVGYEQYF.

This chain joins TRBV19 and TRBJ1-1; no firm D call. This CDR3 region has 13 residues. Between the trimmed V and J ends, which lost 5 bases and 7 bases, there was a span of 14 bases. CDR1 and CDR2 (germline): LNHDA, SQIVND (reference sequence). CDR3 protein: CASSSGRGVEAFF. Here the CDR3 DNA reads TGTGCCAGTAGTTCCGGCCGGGGAGTTGAAGCTTTCTTT.

The rearrangement links TRBV29-1 to TRBJ2-7, with TRBD2 as a possible D gene (7 bases). The germline V gene encodes CDR1 SQVTM and CDR2 ANQGSEA. The CDR3 has 15 amino acids. The V gene lost 4 bases and the J gene lost 5 bases, with 21 bases spanning the gap. The CDR3 spells CSVGGPGGDPHEQYF. The CDR3 DNA sequence: TGCAGCGTTGGGGGCCCGGGGGGCGATCCCCACGAGCAGTACTTC.

V usage is TRBV4-1 and J usage is TRBJ2-1, with 10 bases that match TRBD2. Trimming removed 0 bases from V and 3 bases from J; junction bases left unmatched: 5. Germline V gene data show CDR1 as MGHRA and CDR2 as YSYEKL. This CDR3 has 17 residues. The CDR3 region has the DNA TGCGCCAGCAGCCAAGATACTAGCGGGAACTTCTACAATGAGCAGTTCTTC. This codes for CASSQDTSGNFYNEQFF.